This TCR beta chain was profiled in a study of T-cell reconstitution after alpha-beta-depleted transplantation in children. Construction of the TCRbeta library involved unique molecular identifiers. Each CDR3 protein is one row after TCRdb ran MiXCR on the PCR reads. The sample lists about 610,000 distinct CDR3 sequences, over 9.5% occurring once. The germline CDR1 and CDR2 sequences are GTSNPN and SVGIG (reference sequence). With 4 bases removed from V and 3 bases from J, the gap between germline ends came to 9 bases. The CDR3 spans 13 residues. The rearrangement joins TRBV30 to TRBJ2-2; perhaps D is TRBD1 or TRBD2 (5 bases each). The clonotype comes from a human donor who donated a stem cell graft to a child with acute myeloid leukemia. Material: PBMCs from the stem cell graft donor, obtained from the stem cell graft. CDR3: CAWNRGDTGELFF. The CDR3 nucleotides read TGTGCCTGGAATCGAGGGGACACCGGGGAGCTGTTTTTT.